The following is a T cell receptor (beta chain) sequence with its context. Its antigen is not identified. CDR1 and CDR2 (germline): MNHEY, SVGAGI. This CDR3 has 16 residues. The V gene lost 2 bases and the J gene lost 12 bases, with 25 bases spanning the gap. Using immunoSEQ multiplex PCR, the repertoire was profiled, and TCRdb retains in-frame clones only, with some absent. Altogether approximately 94,000 clones are present, more than 85% being singletons, with the ten largest covering over 5%. This record comes from a study of siplizumab effects on memory and regulatory T cells. Overall study findings and caveats: Among alloreactive clones, only a minor fraction mapped to unstimulated subsets. The study found naive T cells seemingly more diverse than memory cells and seemingly major alloresponse contributors. Mappable alloreactive CD4+ clones came from Treg cells about 69% of the time on average with siplizumab, against 26.9% in controls.

V usage is TRBV6-5 and J usage is TRBJ2-5; D is possibly TRBD2 (6 bases). Sequenced input: CD8+ T cells sorted from blood. This sequence originates from a human donor in good health. In nucleotides, the CDR3 is TGTGCCAGCAGTTACCCACAAGGAGGGGACCCCCCAAAAGAGTACTTC. Translated, it gives CASSYPQGGDPPKEYF.